The next 5 T cell receptor beta chains were all read from a single sample in a study of T cell responses to AZD1222 COVID-19 vaccine. Repertoires were generated with immunoSEQ multiplex PCR, while TCRdb's copy carries only in-frame clones and drops some. This table has 90,000 to 120,000 clones, roughly 90% appearing once. Sequences were derived from peripheral blood, sampled on day 0 of AZD1222 vaccination. The receptors here all came from an adult in good health.

In its sample, this clone was seen a few times. The chain has TRBV19 and TRBJ1-2, with a tentative D call TRBD1 (6 bases). With 3 bases removed from V and 4 bases from J, the gap between germline ends came to 18 bases. Germline CDR1 reads LNHDA; CDR2 reads SQIVND (reference sequence). The CDR3 covers 16 residues. The CDR3 region has the DNA TGTGCCAGTAGTATTGGGGGCAGCAGGGGACCCTATGGCTACACCTTC. This encodes CASSIGGSRGPYGYTF.

This sequence joins TRBV6-5 and TRBJ2-5; D might be TRBD1 (8 bases). Trimming took 8 bases from V and 5 from J, leaving 21 bases between them. This CDR3 region has 15 residues. From germline, CDR1 is MNHEY and CDR2 SVGAGI. This chain's CDR3 is CASRPETGGGETQYF. CDR3 DNA sequence: TGTGCCAGCCGCCCGGAAACAGGGGGGGGTGAGACCCAGTACTTC.

The chain joins TRBV2 to TRBJ2-7; 13 nucleotides align to TRBD2. Germline V gene lookup returns CDR1 SNHLY and CDR2 FYNNEI. V lost 5 bases and J lost 4; bases outside the gene matches: 2. This CDR3 has 14 amino acids. The CDR3 spells CASSTSGRVYEQYF. The CDR3 DNA follows: TGTGCCAGCAGTACTAGCGGGAGGGTGTACGAGCAGTACTTC.

The gene calls are TRBV4-1 and TRBJ1-3; D is uncertain. CDR1 is MGHRA, CDR2 YSYEKL, per germline. The CDR3 length is 15 residues. V was cut by 5 bases and J by 6 bases, with 17 bases left in between. CDR3 coding DNA: TGCGCCAGCAGCGAAGCAGCGGGGTTTAAAAACACCATATATTTT. Its translation: CASSEAAGFKNTIYF.

The rearrangement links TRBV30 to TRBJ1-1; D is uncertain. The germline V gene has CDR1 GTSNPN and CDR2 SVGIG (reference sequence). This CDR3 has 13 residues. Trimming took off 4 bases at V and 8 bases at J, with 17 bases between the two ends. The CDR3, as DNA: TGTGCCTGGACCGTGGCGGAAAAGAGGGAAGCTTTCTTT. Amino acids: CAWTVAEKREAFF. Variable domain in full (rest from reference TRBV30 and TRBJ1-1): SQTIHQWPATLVQPVGSPLSLECTVEGTSNPNLYWYRQAAGRGLQLLFYSVGIGQISSEVPQNLSASRPQDRQFILSSKKLLLSDSGFYLCAWTVAEKREAFFGQGTRLTVV.